The T cell receptor (beta chain) under discussion was sequenced for a study of T cells after yellow fever vaccination. Study-wide findings and caveats: Weaker overall was a secondary response that nonetheless peaked faster, on day 5 versus 15. Re-detected after boosting: most primary clones, about 95% of CD4 and about 85% of CD8.

Generation of TCR cDNA used 5'RACE template switching (which added a universal primer site and UMIs). TCRdb recomputed calls from the 5' RACE reads with MiXCR, one row per CDR3 protein. The sample shows 500,000 to 650,000 distinct CDR3 sequences, 9% to 15% of them seen only once. This clonotype showed up just a few times. What it binds is unknown. The length of the CDR3 is 16 residues. Germline loops: CDR1 LNHNV, CDR2 YYDKDF (reference sequence). The germline V and J ends were trimmed by 4 bases and 0 bases, with 13 bases remaining between them. The source of this sequence is a man aged 25 to 40 who received the YFV17D yellow fever vaccine. The sequenced sample was PBMCs, obtained on the day of the yellow fever booster vaccination. The rearrangement uses TRBV15 and TRBJ1-5; maybe TRBD1 (5 bases). The CDR3 coding sequence is TGTGCCACCAGCACATCCAGACAGCATAGCAATCAGCCCCAGCATTTT. It encodes CATSTSRQHSNQPQHF. Drawing the rest from reference TRBV15 and TRBJ1-5, the complete variable domain is DAMVIQNPRYQVTQFGKPVTLSCSQTLNHNVMYWYQQKSSQAPKLLFHYYDKDFNNEADTPDNFQSRRPNTSFCFLDIRSPGLGDTAMYLCATSTSRQHSNQPQHFGDGTRLSIL.